By sample share, the clone carrying this T cell receptor beta chain is medium-sized. Its antigen is not identified. Tregs were sorted as CD4+CD25+CD127-/low cells. After constant-region reverse-primer amplification, full-length variable regions underwent semi-nested PCR with Nested Universal Primer A. Via MiXCR, TCRdb re-called the 5' RACE reads, giving one row per CDR3 protein. The sample contains about 59,000 distinct CDR3 sequences, more than 20% of which appear only once. Study observations and caveats: Tumor memory CD4+ T cell TCR gene usage clustered with blood and lymph node memory CD4+ cells and lymph node naive CD4+ cells.

The CDR3 has 13 amino acids. Germline-derived CDR1 and CDR2 are DFQATT and SNEGSKA (reference sequence). Trimming took 5 bases from V and 6 from J; bases not matched to a gene: 6. The V call is TRBV20-1, the J call TRBJ2-1; the match to TRBD2 covers 8 bases. Specimen: tumor-infiltrating Tregs sorted from the breast tumor. This clonotype was sampled from a female donor with breast cancer. CDR3 protein: CSAGPGTSNEQFF. In DNA, the CDR3 is TGCAGTGCTGGACCCGGGACTAGCAATGAGCAGTTCTTC.